These T cell receptor beta chains were read from a single sample in a study of breast tumors, draining lymph nodes, adjacent tissues. TCRdb recomputed calls from the multiplex PCR reads with MiXCR, one row per CDR3 protein. The sample holds around 130,000 distinct CDR3 sequences, just under 20% seen once. Material: axillary lymph node tissue. The receptors originated from a female donor with breast cancer. Some clones in this sample may be carry-over from other donors' samples. The CDR3 runs from the conserved cysteine through the conserved F or W. A D gene is named only where the DNA matches it firmly. Part of the rows lack a size; the others show once, few, many or a class for expanded clones.

J,D,V,size,DNA,CDR3
TRBJ1-1,.,TRBV13,.,TGTGCCAGCAGCTTAGCCTTCAGCATGAACACTGAAGCTTTCTTT,CASSLAFSMNTEAFF
TRBJ1-6,.,TRBV12-3/TRBV12-4,many,TGTGCCAGCAGTTTCGGAGATGCACCCCTCCACTTT,CASSFGDAPLHF
TRBJ2-1,.,TRBV5-1,many,TGCGCCAGCAGCTTCTTCTCAGGGGACAATGAGCAGTTCTTC,CASSFFSGDNEQFF
TRBJ2-7,.,TRBV28,few,TGTGCCAGCAGGGGACAGCCCCGGGGGGAGCAGTACTTC,CASRGQPRGEQYF
TRBJ2-1,TRBD1,TRBV2,many,TGTGCCAGCAGTGGGGACAGGGGAGATGAGCAGTTCTTC,CASSGDRGDEQFF
TRBJ2-5,.,TRBV3-1,.,TGTGCCAGCAGCCAAGGGGGGGTCGAGACCCAGTACTTC,CASSQGGVETQYF
TRBJ1-1,.,TRBV5-1,.,TGCGCCAGCAGCTTGGCGGAGGACTTGAACACTGAAGCTTTCTTT,CASSLAEDLNTEAFF
TRBJ2-3,TRBD2,TRBV9,many,TGTGCCACCTCTAGCGGGAGGGGAGATACGCAGTATTTT,CATSSGRGDTQYF
TRBJ1-4,.,TRBV9,many,TGTGCCAGCAGCGTAGGGGGGGCAAGGGAAAAACTGTTTTTT,CASSVGGAREKLFF
TRBJ2-3,.,TRBV7-3,.,TGTGCCAGCAGCGAGGGGGGGGAAGATACGCAGTATTTT,CASSEGGEDTQYF
TRBJ2-3,.,TRBV6-2/TRBV6-3,few,TGTGCCACCCACAGGAGCACAGATACGCAGTATTTT,CATHRSTDTQYF
TRBJ2-5,TRBD2,TRBV12-3/TRBV12-4,many,TGTGCCAGCAGGCCTAGCGGGAGGCCGCGGGAGACCCAGTACTTC,CASRPSGRPRETQYF
TRBJ2-2,.,TRBV20-1,many,TGCAGTGCTACGCCCCAGGGGACCGGGTATAGCACCGGGGAGCTGTTTTTT,CSATPQGTGYSTGELFF
TRBJ2-7,.,TRBV5-6,many,TGTGCCAGCAGCTTGGGACTAGTAAGATACGAGCAGTACTTC,CASSLGLVRYEQYF
TRBJ2-7,.,TRBV6-5,many,TGTGCCAGCAGTTACTCCGCAGGGAGCTCCTACGAGCAGTACTTC,CASSYSAGSSYEQYF
TRBJ1-1,TRBD1,TRBV3-1,.,TGTGCCAGCAGCCCCCTCGGGACAGATGAAGCTTTCTTT,CASSPLGTDEAFF
TRBJ2-2,.,TRBV28,.,TGTGCCAGCAGTTTTACGAGACAGAGGCTCACCGGGGAGCTGTTTTTT,CASSFTRQRLTGELFF
TRBJ1-4,.,TRBV2,many,TGTGCCAGCACCAAGGGGCTTGCAACTAATGAAAAACTGTTTTTT,CASTKGLATNEKLFF
TRBJ1-4,TRBD1,TRBV20-1,few,TGCAGTGCTGATCGACAGGGTCGGGAAAAACTGTTTTTT,CSADRQGREKLFF
TRBJ1-5,TRBD1,TRBV10-3,many,TGTGCCATCAGAGGACAGGTCAATCAGCCCCAGCATTTT,CAIRGQVNQPQHF
TRBJ2-7,.,TRBV6-1,many,TGTGCCAGCAACCCCGGGGCCTACGAGCAGTACTTC,CASNPGAYEQYF
TRBJ2-1,TRBD2,TRBV7-2,many,TGTGCCAGCAGCTGGACTAGCGGGGGCCCGGGAGCCAATGAGCAGTTCTTC,CASSWTSGGPGANEQFF
TRBJ2-5,TRBD2,TRBV4-2,many,TGTGCCAGCAGCCAAGGGGGACTAGCGGGAGCCCAAGAGACCCAGTACTTC,CASSQGGLAGAQETQYF
TRBJ2-1,.,TRBV28,many,TGTGCCAGCAGTTTAATTCAGGGGACTGAGCAGTTCTTC,CASSLIQGTEQFF
TRBJ2-1,TRBD1,TRBV13,many,TGTGCCAGCAGCCCCCACGGACAGGTCCGCAATGAGCAGTTCTTC,CASSPHGQVRNEQFF
TRBJ2-5,.,TRBV6-4,many,TGTGCCAGCAGTGACTCTGCAAAACCTCAAGAGACCCAGTACTTC,CASSDSAKPQETQYF
TRBJ2-1,.,TRBV19,.,TGTGCCAGTAGTCCTCGGACCAGGGGCTGGTTGAGTGAGCAGTTCTTC,CASSPRTRGWLSEQFF
TRBJ2-1,TRBD2,TRBV20-1,many,TGCAGTGCTAGAGATGGGCGGGGGGGCCCAAATGAGCAGTTCTTC,CSARDGRGGPNEQFF
TRBJ2-1,TRBD1,TRBV5-6,many,TGTGCCAGCAGCTCTGGGGACAGGGTAACCTACAATGAGCAGTTCTTC,CASSSGDRVTYNEQFF
TRBJ2-3,TRBD2,TRBV5-6,.,TGTGCCAGCAGCTTCGCGGGGGGGGACACAGATACGCAGTATTTT,CASSFAGGDTDTQYF
TRBJ2-2,.,TRBV5-1,many,TGCGCCAGCAGCTTAGGGACTACCGGGGAGCTGTTTTTT,CASSLGTTGELFF
TRBJ1-5,TRBD1,TRBV7-8,many,TGTGCCAGCACCTCGACAGGGGGCGCGGGGCAGCCCCAGCATTTT,CASTSTGGAGQPQHF
TRBJ2-7,.,TRBV11-2,many,TGTGCCAGCAGCTTACAGGTCGAGCAGTACTTC,CASSLQVEQYF
TRBJ2-1,TRBD2,TRBV28,few,TGTGCCAGCAGTTCACCGGGACTAGCGGGGGATGAGCAGTTCTTC,CASSSPGLAGDEQFF
TRBJ1-1,TRBD1,TRBV5-1,.,TGCGCCAGCAGCCAGGGGGGGGTGGACACTGAAGCTTTCTTT,CASSQGGVDTEAFF
TRBJ2-1,TRBD2,TRBV10-1,many,TGCGCCAGCAGTGAGAGCGGGGGATCCAATGAGCAGTTCTTC,CASSESGGSNEQFF
TRBJ2-1,TRBD2,TRBV19,many,TGTGCCAGTAGTACTAGCGGGAGCTCCTACAATGAGCAGTTCTTC,CASSTSGSSYNEQFF
TRBJ1-5,.,TRBV7-9,many,TGTGCCAGCAGCTGGACAGATCAGCCCCAGCATTTT,CASSWTDQPQHF
TRBJ2-7,.,TRBV10-1,many,TGCGCCAGCAGTGAGGTGGGGGGCGAGCAGTACTTC,CASSEVGGEQYF
TRBJ1-5,.,TRBV6-2/TRBV6-3,few,TGTGCCAGCAGACAGGATTCAGGGTGGCAGCCCCAGCATTTT,CASRQDSGWQPQHF
TRBJ2-2,TRBD1,TRBV7-9,many,TGTGCCAGCAGCGGGACAGGGGTCGGCACCGGGGAGCTGTTTTTT,CASSGTGVGTGELFF
TRBJ2-7,.,TRBV6-1,many,TGTGCCAGCAGTGAGACCGGGAGCTACGAGCAGTACTTC,CASSETGSYEQYF
TRBJ1-5,.,TRBV19,many,TGTGCCAGTAGTAGGGGGGACAGCAATCAGCCCCAGCATTTT,CASSRGDSNQPQHF
TRBJ2-1,.,TRBV7-2,many,TGTGCCAGCAGCTTAATGGTGAACAATGAGCAGTTCTTC,CASSLMVNNEQFF
TRBJ2-5,TRBD2,TRBV7-8,many,TGTGCCAGCAGCCCAGGGACTAGCGGGAGGGTTGAGACCCAGTACTTC,CASSPGTSGRVETQYF
TRBJ2-7,.,TRBV20-1,many,TGCAGTGCTAGAGTGAAGCGGGCGGCCTACGAGCAGTACTTC,CSARVKRAAYEQYF
TRBJ2-3,.,TRBV6-1,.,TGTGCCAGCAGCTCCCAGGGGCTCCTCACAGATACGCAGTATTTT,CASSSQGLLTDTQYF
TRBJ1-4,TRBD1,TRBV10-3,many,TGTGCCATCAGACCCGGACAGGGGGCGACTAATGAAAAACTGTTTTTT,CAIRPGQGATNEKLFF
TRBJ2-5,.,TRBV20-1,many,TGCAGTGCTAGAGAGGGGGCCCGGGAGACCCAGTACTTC,CSAREGARETQYF
TRBJ1-2,.,TRBV2,many,TGTGCCAGCAGTGAGCCTCCAACTGGCTACACCTTC,CASSEPPTGYTF
TRBJ2-7,.,TRBV20-1,many,TGCAGTGCCCTGACAGCCACCTACGAGCAGTACTTC,CSALTATYEQYF
TRBJ1-2,TRBD1,TRBV6-1,many,TGTGCCAGCAGCTATCGACAGGGGGTAGACTATGGCTACACCTTC,CASSYRQGVDYGYTF
TRBJ2-7,.,TRBV6-1,.,TGTGCCTGCACCCCCGCGGTCGGACAGACCGAGCAGTACTTC,CACTPAVGQTEQYF
TRBJ2-1,TRBD2,TRBV2,many,TGTGCCAGCAGGAAGCGGGAGGGCCACAATGAGCAGTTCTTC,CASRKREGHNEQFF
TRBJ2-7,.,TRBV19,many,TGTGCCAGTAGTATTACGGGACGGAGCTCCTACGAGCAGTACTTC,CASSITGRSSYEQYF